Following are 12 T cell receptor beta chains from one sample sequenced in a study of T cells in Graves' hyperthyroidism and ophthalmopathy. It was RNA transcripts that yielded the amplified TCR beta CDR3 regions. When the TCR CDR3 underwent first-round RT-PCR, the HTBI primer set was used. MiXCR was run by TCRdb on the multiplex PCR reads, yielding one entry per CDR3 protein. The table lists roughly 750,000 distinct CDR3 sequences, 16% of them singletons, with over 7.5% in the top ten. The sample was blood. The receptors here all came from a man in his late teens or twenties with Graves' hyperthyroidism.

About this clonotype: A much larger clone sits a single nucleotide away, making a read error possible. The V call is TRBV2, the J call TRBJ1-4; 8 nucleotides agree with TRBD1. Germline CDR1 and CDR2: SNHLY and FYNNEI. The CDR3 sequence is 14 residues long. The CDR3 region has the DNA TGTGCCAGCAGGCCCGACAGGGGAGGTGAAAAACTGTCTTTT. Translated: CASRPDRGGEKLSF.

The chain couples TRBV24-1 to TRBJ2-3; 9 bases line up with TRBD1. The CDR3 covers 17 residues. The germline V gene encodes CDR1 KGHDR and CDR2 SFDVKD. J lost 0 bases, V lost 4 bases, and 7 bases had no gene match. CDR3 amino acids: CATSDGQGPSSTDTQYF. The DNA for the CDR3 is TGTGCCACCAGTGACGGACAGGGGCCTTCTAGCACAGATACGCAGTATTTT.

There are a few counts of this clonotype. The chain employs TRBV5-1 and TRBJ1-5, with 9 bases fitting TRBD1. Germline CDR1 SGHRS, CDR2 YFSETQ. V gave up 0 bases and J gave up 1 base; unmatched junction bases: 2. This CDR3 contains 16 residues. Here the CDR3 reads CASSLAGQGSNQPQHF. The DNA for the CDR3 is TGCGCCAGCAGCTTGGCGGGACAGGGAAGCAATCAGCCCCAGCATTTT.

Ten or more counts support this clonotype. This sequence joins TRBV6-1 and TRBJ2-3; the match to TRBD1 covers 11 bases. The ends lost 7 bases at V and 0 bases at J; junction bases unmatched: 9. This CDR3 is 17 amino acids long. In germline, CDR1 is MNHNS, CDR2 SASEGT. The CDR3 reads CASIGPGQGGSTDTQYF. The CDR3 nucleotides read TGTGCCAGCATCGGACCGGGACAGGGGGGAAGCACAGATACGCAGTATTTT.

This clonotype was recorded a few times. The J gene is TRBJ2-3, the V gene TRBV10-3, with TRBD2 matching over 9 bases. V was clipped by 11 bases and J by 5 bases; unmatched bases: 8. CDR3 length: 13 amino acids. CDR1 ENHRY and CDR2 SYGVKD come from the germline V gene. The CDR3 reads CAGSGSIEDTQYF. CDR3 DNA: TGTGCCGGTAGCGGGAGTATCGAAGATACGCAGTATTTT.

This clonotype was recorded many times. The rearrangement uses TRBV28 and TRBJ2-7; 9 bases line up with TRBD1. Germline V gene lookup returns CDR1 MDHEN and CDR2 SYDVKM. The CDR3 runs to 14 residues. V gave up 6 bases and J gave up 3 bases; unmatched junction bases: 6. Here the CDR3 reads CASRGDREGYEQYF. CDR3 DNA: TGTGCCAGCAGGGGGGACAGGGAGGGCTACGAGCAGTACTTC.

To note about this clonotype: Being one base from a much bigger clone, this may be a read error. DNA for the CDR3: TGTGCCAGCAGTGACGGACAGAGCTCCTACAATGAGCAGTCCTTC. Protein: CASSDGQSSYNEQSF. The chain links TRBV6-1 to TRBJ2-1; maybe TRBD1 (6 bases). This CDR3 contains 15 residues. The germline CDR1 and CDR2 sequences are MNHNS and SASEGT.

This clonotype was detected a few times. The CDR3 DNA follows: TGTGCCAGCAGCTTAGGTGGGACAGCCGAGCAGTACTTC. It yields the protein CASSLGGTAEQYF. The chain recombines TRBV7-9 with TRBJ2-7; 7 positions agree with TRBD1. After removal of 1 base from V and 6 bases from J, the junction contained 3 bases not matched to a gene. The CDR3 length is 13 residues. Germline loops: CDR1 SEHNR, CDR2 FQNEAQ (reference sequence).

This clonotype was counted many times. The CDR3 DNA reads as TGTGCCAGCAGTCCCCTTGGCGGGAGAGGCGGGGAGCTGTTTTTT. Encoded protein: CASSPLGGRGGELFF. V gene TRBV28 combines with J gene TRBJ2-2; 7 bases align to TRBD2. Germline V gene sequence: CDR1 MDHEN, CDR2 SYDVKM. V gave up 5 bases and J gave up 7 bases; unmatched junction bases: 10. CDR3 length equals 15 residues.

This clonotype was detected only a few times. The chain combines TRBV29-1 with TRBJ2-1; the D gene is possibly TRBD2 (6 bases). Germline lookup yields CDR1 SQVTM and CDR2 ANQGSEA. The CDR3 has 14 residues. Trimming stripped 5 bases from V and 2 bases from J, with 13 bases between. The CDR3 here is CSVYRGGAYNEQFF. The CDR3 DNA reads TGCAGCGTTTACCGTGGAGGGGCCTACAATGAGCAGTTCTTC.

The sample holds a few counts of this clonotype. This may come from a read error, since a much larger clone is one base off. The CDR3 spells CAGSGQGGFHEQYF. CDR3 DNA: TGTGCCGGCAGTGGACAGGGTGGATTCCACGAGCAGTACTTC. The V and J genes are TRBV2 and TRBJ2-7; 8 bases align to TRBD1. Germline-derived CDR1 and CDR2 are SNHLY and FYNNEI. CDR3 size: 14 residues.

The chain couples TRBV28 to TRBJ1-2; no definite D call. The CDR3 totals 14 residues. The germline CDR1 and CDR2 sequences are MDHEN and SYDVKM. V gave up 2 bases and J gave up 0 bases, with 7 bases separating them. In DNA form, the CDR3 reads TGTGCCAGCAGTTTACAGCAACCTAACTATGGCTACACCTTC. Protein product: CASSLQQPNYGYTF.